Below, 5 T cell receptor beta chains from the same sample are listed, as sequenced in a study of cytomegalovirus exposure and HLA in healthy donors. The PCR employed 60 Vbeta primers together with 13 Jbeta primers. Clones were sequenced by immunoSEQ multiplex PCR, and TCRdb holds only the in-frame ones, with some missing. The table has about 200,000 clones, around 79% seen once. Sequencing was performed on PBMCs. All receptors derive from a male donor in good health and CMV-seronegative.

The V gene is TRBV4-3, the J gene TRBJ1-4; D gene ambiguous. The CDR3 runs to 13 residues. V was clipped by 1 base and J by 8 bases, with 8 bases between them. Germline values: CDR1 LGHNA, CDR2 YSLEER. This chain's CDR3 is CASSQAGGEKLFF. CDR3 in DNA: TGCGCCAGCAGCCAAGCGGGTGGGGAAAAACTGTTTTTT.

This chain uses TRBV28 with TRBJ2-7, with D maybe TRBD2 (5 bases). This CDR3 has 14 residues. V shed 6 bases and J shed 2 bases, with 14 bases lying between them. Germline loops: CDR1 MDHEN, CDR2 SYDVKM. The CDR3: CASRAQEETYEQYF. For the CDR3, the DNA is TGTGCCAGCAGAGCTCAGGAGGAAACCTACGAGCAGTACTTC.

On this clone itself: Other DNA sequences in the sample encode the same CDR3. The rearrangement uses TRBV10-3 and TRBJ1-4; 10 bases match TRBD1. Germline loops: CDR1 ENHRY, CDR2 SYGVKD. The CDR3 has 15 residues. V shed 6 bases, J shed 2 bases, and the junction held 3 bases outside the gene matches. The chain's CDR3 is CAIRGQGTTNEKLFF. CDR3 nucleotide sequence: TGTGCCATCAGGGGACAGGGGACGACTAATGAAAAACTGTTTTTT.

The J gene is TRBJ1-1, the V gene TRBV7-9; possibly TRBD1 for D (5 bases). Trimming shortened V by 8 bases and J by 1 base, and 14 bases separated the two germline ends. The germline V gene encodes CDR1 SEHNR and CDR2 FQNEAQ (reference sequence). The CDR3 is made up of 14 amino acids. The CDR3 loop reads CASSYTGPNTEAFF. CDR3 DNA: TGTGCCAGCTCGTATACAGGCCCGAACACTGAAGCTTTCTTT.

The CDR3 DNA sequence: TGCGCCAGCAGACTCAGCGGGGGGGGCTCCTACGAGCAGTACTTC. Its translation is CASRLSGGGSYEQYF. The chain employs TRBV5-1 and TRBJ2-7; TRBD2 matches 10 bases. The CDR3 is 15 residues long. Per the germline V gene, CDR1 is SGHRS and CDR2 is YFSETQ. V lost 5 bases to trimming and J lost 0 bases; unmatched junction nucleotides: 5.